This entry concerns a single T cell receptor beta chain. The antigen remains unidentified. The sample is drawn from a study of cytotoxic CD8 clonotypes in ibrutinib-treated CLL. The wider study: Treatment had run for a median approximately twelve months, range 6 to 36, when response samples were taken.

Using immunoSEQ multiplex PCR, the repertoire was profiled, and TCRdb retains in-frame clones only, with some absent. The table includes about 50,000 clones, about 57% detected once. General study results and limits: Clonality grew at ibrutinib response; at progression, it decreased back toward baseline. Clonality (at baseline) was higher than in age-matched healthy donors and tracked circulating CD8+ T-cell counts.

Germline V CDR1 and CDR2: SGHAT, FQNNGV. The CDR3 consists of 12 residues. Trimming removed 5 bases from V and 3 bases from J, with 7 bases in between. The source is a human donor with chronic lymphocytic leukemia. The rearrangement joins TRBV11-2 to TRBJ1-1; D is ambiguous. This specimen was PBMCs, taken after 24 months of ibrutinib treatment. The CDR3 DNA reads TGTGCCAGCAGCCCCCGGGACACTGAAGCTTTCTTT. Translated, it gives CASSPRDTEAFF.